Presented here are 10 T cell receptor beta chains from one specimen sequenced in a study of blood T cell repertoires in COVID-19. Method: immunoSEQ multiplex PCR; TCRdb's copy keeps in-frame clones and lacks some. Altogether 80,000 to 95,000 clones are present, about 85% being singletons, with the ten largest covering more than 12%. The sequencing input was peripheral blood. The receptors here all came from a woman aged 65 to 85 with acute or convalescent COVID-19.

The CDR3 DNA is TGTGCCAGCAGCCAATTGGGACTAGCGGAGAAAGGGATCAACAATGAGCAGTTCTTC. It yields the protein CASSQLGLAEKGINNEQFF. The chain combines TRBV28 with TRBJ2-1, with 11 bases that match TRBD2. The ends lost 6 bases at V and 5 bases at J; junction bases unmatched: 18. The CDR3 loop spans 19 amino acids. CDR1 is MDHEN, CDR2 SYDVKM, per germline.

The chain employs TRBV29-1 and TRBJ2-1; TRBD1 aligns across 10 bases. This CDR3 contains 13 residues. The germline gives CDR1 SQVTM, CDR2 ANQGSEA. V was pared by 4 bases and J by 9 bases, with 6 bases of the junction left unmatched. Here the CDR3 reads CSVATGQGTEQFF. In DNA form, the CDR3 reads TGCAGCGTTGCGACGGGACAGGGGACTGAGCAGTTCTTC.

This sequence joins TRBV5-4 and TRBJ2-1; D is perhaps TRBD2 (6 bases). V shed 0 bases and J shed 8 bases, with 12 bases lying between them. The CDR3 contains 14 residues. From germline, CDR1 is SGHNT and CDR2 YYREEE (reference sequence). CDR3 loop: CASSLGGAGYEQFF. As DNA, the CDR3 is TGTGCCAGCAGCTTGGGAGGCGCGGGATATGAGCAGTTCTTC.

This clone appeared once. This chain links TRBV19 with TRBJ1-2; D is unresolved. The CDR3 totals 17 residues. Trimming left V 0 bases short and J 8 bases short, with 22 bases between. Germline values: CDR1 LNHDA, CDR2 SQIVND (reference sequence). The CDR3 protein is CASSIDVVEGTTYGYTF. The CDR3 DNA is TGTGCCAGTAGTATAGACGTGGTGGAGGGAACCACCTACGGCTACACCTTC.

The chain couples TRBV28 to TRBJ1-4; 11 nucleotides line up with TRBD1. J gave up 8 bases and V 2 bases, and 4 bases lay outside the gene matches. The germline V gene encodes CDR1 MDHEN and CDR2 SYDVKM. This CDR3 region has 15 residues. Written as DNA, the CDR3 is TGTGCCAGCAGTTTAGGACAGGGGGCTGGGGAAAAACTGTTTTTT. Its protein product is CASSLGQGAGEKLFF.

The chain links TRBV29-1 to TRBJ2-2, with D perhaps TRBD1 (5 bases). The germline CDR1 and CDR2 sequences are SQVTM and ANQGSEA. V was clipped by 5 bases and J by 6 bases, with 10 bases between them. The CDR3 sequence is 12 residues long. The DNA for the CDR3 is TGCAGCGTTCCCGACAGCGCCGGGGAGCTGTTTTTT. It encodes CSVPDSAGELFF.

This chain connects TRBV7-9 to TRBJ1-3; D is undetermined. The CDR3 spans 15 residues. The germline V gene encodes CDR1 SEHNR and CDR2 FQNEAQ (reference sequence). V was clipped by 2 bases and J by 4 bases, with 12 bases between them. This CDR3 is CASSLWFGAGNTIYF. CDR3 DNA sequence: TGTGCCAGCAGCTTATGGTTTGGAGCGGGAAACACCATATATTTT.

The CDR3 bases are TGTGCCAGCTCAAAAGACAGACAAACCTATAGCAATCAGCCCCAGCATTTT. Translated, it gives CASSKDRQTYSNQPQHF. The V gene is TRBV18, the J gene TRBJ1-5, with D perhaps matching TRBD1 (5 bases). V lost 5 bases, J lost 0 bases, and 17 bases lay in between. The CDR3 spans 17 residues. Germline CDR1 KGHSH, CDR2 LQKENI.

This chain links TRBV27 with TRBJ2-3; a weak D match, TRBD2 (5 bases). Germline values: CDR1 MNHEY, CDR2 SMNVEV (reference sequence). V lost 2 bases, J lost 5 bases, and 11 bases lay in between. There are 14 residues in the CDR3. DNA of the CDR3: TGTGCCAGCAGTTTACGGCTAGCTGAAGATACGCAGTATTTT. Its protein is CASSLRLAEDTQYF.

The chain is built from TRBV6-6 and TRBJ1-2; TRBD1 agrees at 10 bases. CDR1 is MNHNY, CDR2 SVGAGI, per germline (reference sequence). Unmatched junction bases numbered 1, after V lost 2 bases and J lost 1 base. The CDR3 has 15 residues. The CDR3 DNA is TGTGCCAGCAGTTACGGGACAGGGGTTAACTATGGCTACACCTTC. This encodes CASSYGTGVNYGYTF.